A single sample gave rise to the 25 T cell receptor beta chains below, sequenced in a study of T cell responses to AZD1222 COVID-19 vaccine. Repertoires were generated with immunoSEQ multiplex PCR, while TCRdb's copy carries only in-frame clones and drops some. The table has roughly 170,000 clones, approximately 90% seen once. The source material was peripheral blood, sampled on day 0 of AZD1222 vaccination. Every receptor here comes from an adult in good health.

J is TRBJ2-3 and V is TRBV9; 8 bases match TRBD2. J gave up 4 bases and V 4 bases, and 5 bases lay outside the gene matches. CDR1 is SGDLS and CDR2 is YYNGEE in the germline V gene. The CDR3 totals 14 residues. The CDR3 loop reads CASSPTGRADTQYF. The CDR3 DNA sequence: TGTGCCAGCAGCCCGACCGGGAGGGCAGATACGCAGTATTTT.

The chain's CDR3 is CASSRPPGSKGGETQYF. CDR3 DNA sequence: TGTGCCAGCAGCCGACCCCCCGGGAGTAAGGGTGGGGAGACCCAGTACTTC. This chain joins TRBV3-1 (or the pseudogene TRBV3-2) and TRBJ2-5, with D perhaps TRBD2 (6 bases). Trimming stripped 4 bases from V and 5 bases from J, with 23 bases between. The CDR3 consists of 17 residues. Germline CDR1 reads LGHDT; CDR2 reads YNNKEL (reference sequence).

The V call is TRBV5-6, the J call TRBJ2-2; D is unclear. The V end lost 4 bases, the J end lost 2 bases, and 9 bases lay between the germline ends. CDR3 length: 14 amino acids. The germline V gene has CDR1 SGHDT and CDR2 YYEEEE. The CDR3 region has the DNA TGTGCCAGCAGCCACGGGCGTAACACCGGGGAGCTGTTTTTT. The encoded protein is CASSHGRNTGELFF.

This clone was found once. The chain combines TRBV3-1 (or the pseudogene TRBV3-2) with TRBJ2-5; a weak D match, TRBD2 (5 bases). CDR3 size: 16 residues. CDR1 is LGHDT, CDR2 YNNKEL, per germline (reference sequence). Between the trimmed V and J ends, which lost 5 bases and 5 bases, there was a span of 21 bases. The CDR3 loop reads CASSGREPRLAETQYF. The CDR3 coding sequence is TGTGCCAGCAGCGGAAGGGAGCCGCGCCTCGCGGAGACCCAGTACTTC.

The chain has TRBV7-9 and TRBJ2-7; TRBD1 matches at 11 bases. This CDR3 region has 18 residues. Germline assignment: CDR1 SEHNR and CDR2 FQNEAQ (reference sequence). The V segment lost 0 bases and the J segment 4 bases; nucleotides outside the gene matches: 11. The CDR3 DNA reads TGTGCCAGCAGCTTAGCACGACCTGGACAGGGGGCGAAGTACGAGCAGTACTTC. This translates into CASSLARPGQGAKYEQYF.

The genes are TRBV5-1 and TRBJ1-1; 12 positions match TRBD1. The J segment lost 3 bases and the V segment lost 2 bases, leaving 8 bases of the junction unmatched. Germline V lookup: CDR1 SGHRS, CDR2 YFSETQ. CDR3 length: 17 residues. CDR3 sequence (DNA): TGCGCCAGCAGCTTTTTGGGACAGGGGGCGCGGGACACTGAAGCTTTCTTT. Translating gives CASSFLGQGARDTEAFF.

This clone has only a few counts. This sequence joins TRBV7-2 and TRBJ2-2, with D unclear. V was pared by 1 base and J by 7 bases, with 7 bases between. The CDR3 loop spans 13 amino acids. Germline CDR1 is SGHTA and CDR2 is FQGNSA. The CDR3 coding sequence is TGTGCCAGCAGCTTAGGCTTAAGCGGGGAGCTGTTTTTT. It encodes CASSLGLSGELFF.

The chain carries TRBV18 and TRBJ2-1; a weak D match, TRBD1 (5 bases). CDR1 is KGHSH, CDR2 LQKENI, per germline. Trimming took off 3 bases at V and 4 bases at J, with 7 bases between the two ends. This CDR3 has 13 amino acids. The CDR3 DNA sequence: TGTGCCAGCTCACCGACAGTTTACAATGAGCAGTTCTTC. Translation: CASSPTVYNEQFF.

This rearrangement joins TRBV9 to TRBJ2-2; 11 bases are shared with TRBD1. Germline-derived CDR1 and CDR2 are SGDLS and YYNGEE. V was pared by 3 bases and J by 1 base, with 2 bases of the junction left unmatched. CDR3 length: 16 amino acids. This CDR3 reads CASSAGTGGNTGELFF. CDR3 nucleotides: TGTGCCAGCAGCGCCGGGACAGGGGGGAACACCGGGGAGCTGTTTTTT. Combining the CDR3 with reference TRBV9 and TRBJ2-2 gives the whole variable domain DSGVTQTPKHLITATGQRVTLRCSPRSGDLSVYWYQQSLDQGLQFLIQYYNGEERAKGNILERFSAQQFPDLHSELNLSSLELGDSALYFCASSAGTGGNTGELFFGEGSRLTVL.

The rearrangement uses TRBV7-8 and TRBJ2-2; TRBD1 aligns across 7 bases. The CDR3 has 15 residues. Trimming cost V 3 bases and J 7 bases; bases outside gene matches: 8. CDR1 and CDR2 from the germline V gene are SGHVS and FQNEAQ. CDR3 in DNA: TGTGCCAGCAGCTTGAGGCAGGGGGAAGGCGGGGAGCTGTTTTTT. It is translated as CASSLRQGEGGELFF.

This chain connects TRBV6-5 to TRBJ1-4, with D tentatively TRBD1 (5 bases). This CDR3 is 12 amino acids long. The germline CDR1 and CDR2 sequences are MNHEY and SVGAGI. V was cut by 6 bases and J by 14 bases, with 16 bases left in between. The CDR3: CASRQQKGRLFF. The CDR3 DNA reads as TGTGCCAGCAGACAACAGAAGGGGCGGCTGTTTTTT.

The V gene is TRBV21-1, the J gene TRBJ1-5; the table gives TRBD1 as D, unverified against the DNA. TRBV21-1 is a documented pseudogene. The CDR3 covers 17 residues. CDR3 sequence: CASSSTRDKISNQPQHF. The DNA of the CDR3 is TGTGCCAGCAGCTCGACCCGGGACAAAATTAGCAATCAGCCCCAGCATTTT.

The chain joins TRBV20-1 to TRBJ1-2, with 9 positions matching TRBD1. Germline trimming cut 3 bases from V and 4 bases from J; bases unmatched to any gene: 9. The CDR3 extends over 15 amino acids. Germline CDR1 DFQATT, CDR2 SNEGSKA (reference sequence). DNA for the CDR3: TGCAGTGCTAGTGCATCGGGACAGGGAGGCTATGGCTACACCTTC. Residues: CSASASGQGGYGYTF.

The chain employs TRBV9 and TRBJ1-3; tentative D call: TRBD1 (6 bases). The CDR3 sequence is 16 residues long. Trimming took 5 bases from V and 0 from J, leaving 15 bases between them. Germline CDR1 and CDR2: SGDLS and YYNGEE. CDR3 DNA: TGTGCCAGCAGTACCTTGGGGGCTTCCTCTGGAAACACCATATATTTT. Its translation is CASSTLGASSGNTIYF.

V usage is TRBV28 and J usage is TRBJ2-4; 10 positions agree with TRBD1. Trimming at V came to 4 bases and at J to 8 bases, leaving 2 bases not matched to a gene. Germline CDR1 is MDHEN and CDR2 is SYDVKM. The CDR3 contains 13 residues. The CDR3 DNA sequence: TGTGCCAGCAGTTCGGGGACAGGGGACATTCAGTACTTC. This gives the protein CASSSGTGDIQYF.

This rearrangement joins TRBV5-5 to TRBJ2-5; perhaps TRBD1 as D (5 bases). This CDR3 spans 15 amino acids. V lost 0 bases and J lost 2, with 11 bases in between. Germline CDR1 SGHKS, CDR2 YYEKEE (reference sequence). This CDR3 reads CASSLVGGHQETQYF. CDR3 sequence (DNA): TGTGCCAGCAGCTTGGTGGGCGGACATCAAGAGACCCAGTACTTC.

The chain is built from TRBV7-2 and TRBJ1-4, with D unresolved. This CDR3 has 14 residues. Germline CDR1 SGHTA, CDR2 FQGNSA. Trimming took off 1 base at V and 5 bases at J, with 8 bases between the two ends. The CDR3 sequence is CASSLGGGNEKLFF. DNA for the CDR3: TGTGCCAGCAGCTTAGGAGGCGGGAATGAAAAACTGTTTTTT.

A note on this clone: One junction end disagrees with the germline gene, perhaps due to a read error. J is TRBJ2-2 and V is TRBV29-1, with D perhaps matching TRBD1 (5 bases). Germline CDR1 and CDR2: SQVTM and ANQGSEA. This CDR3 has 14 residues. Here the CDR3 DNA reads TGCAGCGCTGAAAGGGGTTTAAACACCGGGGAGCTGTTTTTT. Translated: CSAERGLNTGELFF.

This chain links TRBV30 with TRBJ2-1, with 10 bases that match TRBD2. Germline V gene data show CDR1 as GTSNPN and CDR2 as SVGIG (reference sequence). This CDR3 is built from 18 residues. V shed 0 bases and J 7 bases; nucleotides not matched to a gene: 15. The CDR3 loop is CAWSVLSQRGGQGNEQFF. DNA of the CDR3: TGTGCCTGGAGTGTACTTAGCCAGCGGGGGGGCCAGGGTAATGAGCAGTTCTTC.

V and J are TRBV9 and TRBJ2-2, with D hard to call. CDR1 and CDR2 from the germline V gene are SGDLS and YYNGEE. This CDR3 comprises 12 residues. Between the trimmed V and J ends, which lost 1 base and 8 bases, there was a span of 6 bases. For the CDR3, the DNA is TGTGCCAGCAGCGTAACCTCGGGGGAGCTGTTTTTT. Protein: CASSVTSGELFF. The variable domain in full, with the rest retrieved from reference TRBV9 and TRBJ2-2, is DSGVTQTPKHLITATGQRVTLRCSPRSGDLSVYWYQQSLDQGLQFLIQYYNGEERAKGNILERFSAQQFPDLHSELNLSSLELGDSALYFCASSVTSGELFFGEGSRLTVL.

V gene TRBV4-2 combines with J gene TRBJ2-2, with TRBD1 identical over 8 bases. Unmatched junction bases numbered 8, after V lost 2 bases and J lost 0 bases. Germline loops: CDR1 LGHNA, CDR2 YNFKEQ. The CDR3 sequence is 18 residues long. The CDR3 loop reads CASSQPLMTGANTGELFF. The CDR3 DNA follows: TGTGCCAGCAGCCAACCCCTCATGACAGGGGCGAACACCGGGGAGCTGTTTTTT.

This clone appeared a single time. The V call is TRBV7-3, the J call TRBJ1-2; D remains ambiguous. V lost 5 bases and J 4 bases, leaving 11 bases between the germline ends. The CDR3 is made up of 13 amino acids. The V gene's germline CDR1 is SGHTA and CDR2 FQGTGA. The CDR3 DNA reads TGTGCCAGCAGCCGAGGGTCGGGCTATGGCTACACCTTC. Residues: CASSRGSGYGYTF.

This clone was picked up a small number of times. The CDR3 DNA reads as TGTGCCAGCAGCTTGGGGCCGACAACTAACTATGGCTACACCTTC. Its translation: CASSLGPTTNYGYTF. This chain joins TRBV5-8 and TRBJ1-2; the D is unclear. Germline V CDR1 and CDR2: SGHTS, YDEGEE. This CDR3 spans 15 amino acids. The V end lost 0 bases, the J end lost 0 bases, and 9 bases lay between the germline ends.

At least ten counts were recorded for this clone. This rearrangement joins TRBV6-4 to TRBJ2-3, with 16 bases fitting TRBD2. CDR1 is MRHNA and CDR2 is SNTAGT in the germline V gene. The junction had 0 bases not matched to a gene; V was cut back by 2 bases and J by 4 bases. There are 16 residues in the CDR3. CDR3: CASSDGTSGGADTQYF. The CDR3 bases are TGTGCCAGCAGTGACGGGACTAGCGGGGGGGCAGATACGCAGTATTTT.

The chain links TRBV11-1 to TRBJ1-4; TRBD1 is a possible D gene (6 bases). The CDR3 loop spans 13 amino acids. V was trimmed by 5 bases and J by 8 bases, leaving 12 bases between them. Germline-derived CDR1 and CDR2 are SGHAT and FQDESV (reference sequence). The CDR3 coding sequence is TGTGCCAGCAGCGCCCAGGGGTTGGAAAAACTGTTTTTT. It encodes CASSAQGLEKLFF.